These 8 T cell receptor beta chains came from one sample sequenced in a study of memory CD4+ T cells and cytomegalovirus serostatus. The data were produced by immunoSEQ multiplex PCR, yet TCRdb's version contains in-frame clones alone and is incomplete. Here the sample spans about 52,000 clones, about three quarters being singletons. Single viable CD3+CD4+CD8-CD45RO+ cells were sorted as the memory CD4+ T cells. The source material was memory CD4+ T cells from blood. The receptors derive from an adult in good health and CMV-seropositive.

The V gene is TRBV7-2, the J gene TRBJ1-3; D is undetermined. The CDR3 loop spans 13 amino acids. The germline V gene encodes CDR1 SGHTA and CDR2 FQGNSA. Trimming stripped 4 bases from V and 3 bases from J, with 7 bases between. The CDR3 nucleotides read TGTGCCAGCAGCTCCCGAATTGGAAACACCATATATTTT. It encodes CASSSRIGNTIYF. Based on the CDR3 plus reference TRBV7-2 and TRBJ1-3, the full variable domain is GAGVSQSPSNKVTEKGKDVELRCDPISGHTALYWYRQSLGQGLEFLIYFQGNSAPDKSGLPSDRFSAERTGGSVSTLTIQRTQQEDSAVYLCASSSRIGNTIYFGEGSWLTVV.

In DNA form, the CDR3 reads TGTGCCAGCTGCGAGGGTGGGACAGGGTCCTACGAGCAGTACTTC. Amino acids: CASCEGGTGSYEQYF. V usage is TRBV6-5 and J usage is TRBJ2-7; 9 positions agree with TRBD1. The CDR3 has 15 amino acids. V lost 8 bases to trimming and J lost 1 base; unmatched junction nucleotides: 9. Per germline, CDR1 MNHEY and CDR2 SVGAGI.

A single count supports this clone. The gene calls are TRBV28 and TRBJ2-7; no firm D call. V lost 3 bases, J lost 2 bases, and 14 bases lay in between. The CDR3 runs 15 residues. Germline CDR1 and CDR2: MDHEN and SYDVKM. Written as DNA, the CDR3 is TGTGCCAGCAGTTTCCATAGTAACCCGCCCTACGAGCAGTACTTC. Protein product: CASSFHSNPPYEQYF.

The gene calls are TRBV28 and TRBJ2-5; D gene uncertain. V gave up 3 bases and J gave up 4 bases, with 9 bases separating them. The CDR3 has 13 amino acids. The germline V gene has CDR1 MDHEN and CDR2 SYDVKM. The CDR3 spells CASSFWRGETQYF. CDR3 nucleotide sequence: TGTGCCAGCAGTTTTTGGCGTGGAGAGACCCAGTACTTC.

The rearrangement links TRBV5-6 to TRBJ2-3, with 8 bases lining up with TRBD2. Germline CDR1 reads SGHDT; CDR2 reads YYEEEE. Unmatched junction bases numbered 10, after V lost 1 base and J lost 9 bases. This CDR3 has 15 residues. In nucleotides, the CDR3 is TGTGCCAGCAGCTTGACGGGGGGGCCCCAGAGAACGCAGTATTTT. Translation gives CASSLTGGPQRTQYF. Full variable domain (outside the CDR3, taken from reference TRBV5-6 and TRBJ2-3): DAGVTQSPTHLIKTRGQQVTLRCSPKSGHDTVSWYQQALGQGPQFIFQYYEEEERQRGNFPDRFSGHQFPNYSSELNVNALLLGDSALYLCASSLTGGPQRTQYFGPGTRLTVL.

The J gene is TRBJ1-2, the V gene TRBV18; D gene ambiguous. The germline V gene encodes CDR1 KGHSH and CDR2 LQKENI. The CDR3 totals 13 residues. Trimming removed 2 bases from V and 3 bases from J, with 7 bases in between. The CDR3 protein is CASSPARYYGYTF. CDR3 DNA sequence: TGTGCCAGCTCACCAGCCCGATACTATGGCTACACCTTC.

J is TRBJ2-3 and V is TRBV6-1; 11 nucleotides match TRBD2. Germline V CDR1 and CDR2: MNHNS, SASEGT. V shed 6 bases and J 3 bases; nucleotides not matched to a gene: 5. CDR3 size: 15 residues. CDR3: CASRLLAGVTDTQYF. CDR3 in DNA: TGTGCCAGCAGACTACTAGCGGGGGTGACAGATACGCAGTATTTT.

V is TRBV6-4 and J is TRBJ2-3, with no clear D. The V gene's germline CDR1 is MRHNA and CDR2 SNTAGT. CDR3 length equals 15 residues. V lost 2 bases to trimming and J lost 4 bases, with 13 bases between them. The CDR3 nucleotides read TGTGCCAGCAGTGACACGGGCAGGTCTCCAGATACGCAGTATTTT. Its protein product is CASSDTGRSPDTQYF.